These T cell receptor beta chains were read from a single sample in a study of blood T cells in healthy people across ages. TCRdb analysed the 5' RACE reads with MiXCR anew, one entry per CDR3 protein. The sample yields about 720,000 distinct CDR3 sequences, 22% seen once. The sample comprised blood. The receptors stem from a man aged 65 to 79 in good health. CDR3s include the opening cysteine and the closing phenylalanine or tryptophan. D genes are given only for firm matches. Size is stated for part of the rows, as once, few or many counts, or as a class when the clone is expanded.

cdr3_length clone_size j_call d_call v_call cdr3_nt cdr3_aa
17 - TRBJ2-2 TRBD1 TRBV4-1 TGCGCCAGCAGCTGGACCGGGACAGGGGGTGACACCGGGGAGCTGTTTTTT CASSWTGTGGDTGELFF
14 few TRBJ1-1 - TRBV12-3/TRBV12-4 TGTGCCAGCAGACCGGGCCCCGGTAACACTGAAGCTTTCTTT CASRPGPGNTEAFF
12 many TRBJ2-7 - TRBV7-8 TGTGCCAGCAGCTTAATCAGCGGAGGGGAGTTCTTC CASSLISGGEFF
16 many TRBJ2-3 TRBD2 TRBV11-2 TGTGCCAGCAGCGTATTCATAGCGGGGGGCACAGATACGCAGTATTTT CASSVFIAGGTDTQYF
16 - TRBJ2-2 TRBD1 TRBV2 TGTGCCAGCAGTGGGCACAGGGGAAGTTCGGCCGGGGAGCTGTTTTTT CASSGHRGSSAGELFF
13 - TRBJ1-1 TRBD1 TRBV4-2 TGTGCCAGCAGACCGGACAGGGGCCCTGAAGCTTTCTTT CASRPDRGPEAFF
17 - TRBJ2-2 - TRBV7-2 TGTGCCAGCAGCTTGGTCTCTCGACTGGAGAACACCGGGGAGCTGTTTTTT CASSLVSRLENTGELFF
14 few TRBJ1-4 - TRBV7-9 TGTGCCAGCAGCTTTGATAGCAGGGGTGAAAAACTGTTTTTT CASSFDSRGEKLFF
15 few TRBJ1-4 TRBD1 TRBV4-1 TGCGCCAGCAGCCACAAGACAGGGTTTGATGAAAAACTGTTTTTT CASSHKTGFDEKLFF
16 - TRBJ2-3 - TRBV6-2/TRBV6-3 TGTGCCAGCATCCCGTCCGGGAGTGTGGGCACAGATACGCAGTATTTT CASIPSGSVGTDTQYF
14 many TRBJ1-2 - TRBV6-5 TGTGCCAGCAGGGTGCGAGGAAACTACTATGGCTACACCTTC CASRVRGNYYGYTF
14 - TRBJ2-1 - TRBV25-1 TGTGCCAGCAGGGCGATAGCGGTAAGGGGTGAGCAGTTCTTC CASRAIAVRGEQFF
13 many TRBJ1-1 - TRBV27 TGTGCCAGCAGTCATAGGGAAAACACTGAAGCTTTCTTT CASSHRENTEAFF
15 - TRBJ2-3 - TRBV12-3/TRBV12-4 TGTGCCAGCAGTTTTGGAGGGGCCCGCGCAGATACGCAGTATTTT CASSFGGARADTQYF
14 few TRBJ1-4 - TRBV7-6 TGTGCCAGCAGCCCGCGGATCTGGGGCGAAAAACTGTTTTTT CASSPRIWGEKLFF
14 many TRBJ2-3 - TRBV7-9 TGTGCCAGCAGCTGGGCGGGTAGCACAGATACGCAGTATTTT CASSWAGSTDTQYF
15 - TRBJ2-7 TRBD2 TRBV7-9 TGTGCCAGCAGCCCCGCTAGCGGGGGGAAGTACGAGCAGTACTTC CASSPASGGKYEQYF
14 many TRBJ1-1 - TRBV25-1 TGTGCCAGCAGTGAATATGGAGGGGACACTGAAGCTTTCTTT CASSEYGGDTEAFF
17 - TRBJ2-7 - TRBV11-3 TGTGCCAGCAGCCCCCTCTCGGACAGTCGCCTAACCTACGAGCAGTACTTC CASSPLSDSRLTYEQYF
15 few TRBJ2-5 - TRBV20-1 TGCAGTGCCAGAAAGGGCGTGATCGGCCAAGAGACCCAGTACTTC CSARKGVIGQETQYF
12 - TRBJ1-2 - TRBV24-1 TGTGCCACCAGGGACCGGACAGATGGCTACACCTTC CATRDRTDGYTF
15 - TRBJ1-4 - TRBV10-3 TGTGCCATCAGCTCACAGGGAGGAACTAATGAAAAACTGTTTTTT CAISSQGGTNEKLFF
11 - TRBJ1-4 - TRBV25-1 TGTGCCACCACCAACAGGGAGAAACTGTTTTTT CATTNREKLFF